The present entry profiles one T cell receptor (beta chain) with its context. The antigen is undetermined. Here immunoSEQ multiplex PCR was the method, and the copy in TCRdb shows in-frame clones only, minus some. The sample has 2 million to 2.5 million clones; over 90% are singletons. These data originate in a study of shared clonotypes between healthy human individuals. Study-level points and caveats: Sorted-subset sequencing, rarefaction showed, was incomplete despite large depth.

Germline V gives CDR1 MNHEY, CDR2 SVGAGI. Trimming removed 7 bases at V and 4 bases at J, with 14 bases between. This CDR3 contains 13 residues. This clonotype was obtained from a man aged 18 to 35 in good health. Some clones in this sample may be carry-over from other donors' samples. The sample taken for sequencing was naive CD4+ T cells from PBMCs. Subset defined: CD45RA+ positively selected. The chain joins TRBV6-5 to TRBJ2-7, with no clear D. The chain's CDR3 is CASTNPVTYEQYF. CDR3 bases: TGTGCCAGCACCAACCCAGTAACTTACGAGCAGTACTTC.